This entry describes one T cell receptor (beta chain). Its binding antigen is unknown. No quality values exist for individual bases; no much larger clone is one base distant. Libraries came from the immunoSEQ multiplex PCR assay. A mixture of 60 forward primers for TCR Vbeta segments and 13 reverse primers for TCR Jbeta segments was used in the multiplex PCR. A multiplex PCR assay on genomic DNA amplified the CDR3 region of rearranged TCR beta genes. Amplified TCR beta libraries were sequenced as 87-base-pair reads on the Illumina HiSeq System. Per the authors' processing: A later analysis tallied tens of millions of unique TCR beta chains across the approximately 670 repertoires, and about 12 million of those chains were shared by two or more donors. A nearest-neighbor algorithm error-corrected the raw reads and collapsed the reads into unique sequences, merging closely related sequences to remove PCR and sequencing errors. CDR3 sequences were aligned to IMGT reference sequences to assign V, D and J gene segments. For a sequence to be retained, a match of at least six nucleotides to both a V gene segment and a J gene segment was required. A rearrangement was called productive if the CDR3 had no stop codons and remained in frame with V and J, and every other rearrangement was called non-productive. Following IMGT convention, CDR3 was defined as the stretch from the second conserved V-encoded cysteine to the conserved J-encoded phenylalanine. The earlier analysis of some 550 of the donors excluded any sequence lacking an unambiguous match to a single V gene segment. In an earlier analysis of 587 of the donors, a V segment was called functional when productive rearrangements were above 56.7%, and segregating when the standard deviation between donors exceeded 5%. To diagnose cytomegalovirus status from the catalog of TCR beta chain sequences, a statistical classification framework was built. In a later analysis, V and J genes were assigned by comparing TCR nucleotide sequences against IMGT/GENE-DB human TR gene sequences. In a later analysis, CDR3 sequences and most-parsimonious VDJ recombination scenarios were assigned using the TCRdist pipeline. In a later analysis, each TCR beta chain was defined by its CDR3 amino acid sequence together with its V-gene family, and reads lacking a unique V-gene family were excluded. A later analysis removed 592 highly shared, low-generation-probability nucleotide sequences to deal with suspected cross-contamination and a sequencing artifact. In a later analysis, a clonal expansion index was calculated for each public chain from normalized within-repertoire ranks of inferred template counts. Generation probabilities in a later analysis came from a VDJ recombination model fitted to out-of-frame rearrangements, and those results were checked against IGoR. In a later analysis, TCR-TCR, TCR-HLA and TCR-CMV co-occurrence was scored with hypergeometric tests, and a repertoire-size bias correction was applied to TCR pairs. A later analysis estimated false discovery rates by permuting HLA or CMV assignments 20 times. In a later analysis, co-occurring TCRs were grouped using DBSCAN, and TCRdist sequence similarity was added for clustering within HLA-allele-positive subsets. Repertoires with fewer than 30,000 or more than 120,000 public chains were left out of co-occurrence clustering, as were a few repertoires with anomalous nucleotide sharing. Entries here come from immuneACCESS through TCRdb and include only in-frame sequences with V and J called. Some clones fail to appear in such tables; in the studies checked, an unresolved V gene covers under half of the shortfall, and the cause of the remainder is unknown. V and J calls and clone size are given by that table; D and trimming were obtained from the DNA. Within this sample are roughly 130,000 clones, with around 9% of them counted one time only. The ten largest clones capture 4.5% to 7% of the sample.

The cohort comprised around 690 healthy bone marrow donors. All cohort members were sampled while nominally healthy, although unrecorded immune exposures were likely present. The donor tested CMV seronegative and was one of the 352 seronegative cohort members. A peripheral blood sample was collected from each donor, and TCR beta sequencing was performed on peripheral blood mononuclear cells. The Qiagen DNeasy Blood Extraction Kit was used to extract genomic DNA from the blood cell samples. The data derive from a study of cytomegalovirus exposure and HLA in healthy donors (TCRdb year 2017). In terms of the full investigation: An earlier analysis of under 600 of the donors reported 250 to 350 Gb of sequence data and some 100 million unique TCR beta sequences from 150 million to 200 million T cells. Approximately 300 gigabases of sequencing data and around 90 million unique TCR sequences made up an early release that covered fewer than 650 HLA-typed donors. Among the roughly 400 genotyped donors, about 85% belonged to the genetic ancestry cluster associated with self-reported Caucasian donors. The study was designed to test whether signatures of past pathogen exposure could be identified by cataloging public T cell receptors. The study profiled the T cell repertoires of approximately 700 subjects by immunosequencing and related them to cytomegalovirus serostatus. Besides the first cohort of about 730 subjects, a separate validation cohort made up of 90 to 150 different subjects was used. To predict cytomegalovirus infection status, the study brought together high-throughput TCR immunosequencing, statistical association of individual TCRs with disease status, and machine learning. In a later analysis, previously published TCR beta repertoires from roughly 710 donors were re-analyzed and high-resolution HLA genotyping was added so that TCR occurrence patterns could be studied. The later analysis used no new phenotypic data to find candidate immune exposures, relying instead on TCR beta sequences and their occurrence across donors. To decide whether each TCR beta V gene segment behaved as functional or pseudogenic, an earlier analysis of some 600 of the donors relied on high-throughput TCR beta sequencing. Donor age, sex, ethnicity and CMV serostatus were collected together with the repertoire data. A later genetic analysis took genome-wide SNP genotypes for 398 of the 666 donors and used that subset as a discovery cohort. All discovery cohort repertoires had been generated using a single sequencing platform. HLA typing included class I and class II loci at four-digit resolution. The number of typed donors differed by locus: roughly 620-630 for A, B, C, DRB1 and DQB1; 500 to 550 for DQA1; 606 for DPA1; and around 490 for DPB1. Roughly 5 DR-DQ haplotypes were handled as single units for association and clustering, since linkage in the cohort was strong. Among some 400 genotyped donors of the cohort, an average of roughly 230,000 unique TCR beta nucleotide sequences was sequenced per donor, of which roughly 18% were non-productive. Here is what the overall study found, with its caveats: Sequencing depth was assumed to be roughly uniform across donors in the presence/absence analyses, though that assumption may not hold. Most TCR sequences were seen in very few donors, while some public TCRs were found in many individuals. A later analysis found that most CMV-associated TCR beta chains appeared HLA-restricted, with HLA associations seemingly driven largely by CMV exposure. According to a later analysis, parvovirus B19, influenza, CMV and Epstein-Barr virus appeared linked to several top co-occurrence clusters. Because counts were too low, some 17 rarely observed V segments, including chromosome 9 orphons, were excluded from the earlier analysis of 587 of the donors. Cytomegalovirus status was reported to be diagnosed by the classifier with high specificity and sensitivity in both the original and validation cohorts. Linkage disequilibrium might explain the correlated functional status among segregating V segments, but an unknown experimental factor could not be ruled out. At a false discovery rate of 0.05, a later analysis linked approximately 18,000 TCR beta sequences to specific HLA alleles. A later genetic analysis reported fewer N-insertions in productive TCRs among donors in an Asian-associated ancestry cluster than the roughly 720-donor mean. A cluster of highly shared sequence variants was judged likely to be a technical artifact of the sequencing pipeline. When HLA alleles, especially DR and DQ, strongly co-occurred, attributing TCR associations to individual alleles was difficult. In a later analysis, the rate of TCR association differed among HLA loci, with DRB1 alleles having the most associated TCRs and HLA-C alleles having the fewest. Because HLA typing was missing for some donors at each locus, association tests included only the typed subset. A further reported finding was that TCR beta sequences accurately predicted the HLA-A and HLA-B alleles for most subjects in the first cohort. For the cohort, immune exposure information was limited to CMV serostatus. A later genetic analysis associated a missense DCLRE1C variant with V-gene and J-gene trimming of TCR beta chains, and an independent cohort replicated the association. Broadly in line with IMGT annotations, most TCR beta V segments showed up in productive rearrangements about 87% or about 30% of the time in an earlier analysis of 587 of the donors. It was suggested by the authors that the approach could potentially be generalized to other disease states and immunological phenotypes. In this cohort, only TCR beta chains were sequenced, and detectable features were limited by the absence of alpha or paired-chain data. Compared with equally common non-associated chains, HLA-associated TCR beta chains in a later analysis were more clonally expanded and had lower generation probabilities. In vitro tests confirmed that a few of the cytomegalovirus-associated TCR beta chains recognize cytomegalovirus antigens. The study listed 164 TCR beta chains as associated with cytomegalovirus.

The TCR comes from a man aged 35-49 years in good health and CMV-seronegative. Sequenced input: PBMCs.

The CDR3 reads as follows: CASSLAWGQSNQPQHF. The nucleotides read TGTGCCAGCAGCTTAGCGTGGGGGCAGAGCAATCAGCCCCAGCATTTT. The chain couples TRBV7-2 to TRBJ1-5, with TRBD1 perhaps the D gene, on 6 matching bases. Including cysteine and phenylalanine, the CDR3 has 16 amino acids. Only CDR3 DNA is held: 48 bases, read in frame from base 1. Between the V and J ends, shortened by 0 bases and 1 base respectively, the junction contains 10 bases. CDR1 and CDR2, looked up from the germline V gene, are SGHTA and FQGNSA.